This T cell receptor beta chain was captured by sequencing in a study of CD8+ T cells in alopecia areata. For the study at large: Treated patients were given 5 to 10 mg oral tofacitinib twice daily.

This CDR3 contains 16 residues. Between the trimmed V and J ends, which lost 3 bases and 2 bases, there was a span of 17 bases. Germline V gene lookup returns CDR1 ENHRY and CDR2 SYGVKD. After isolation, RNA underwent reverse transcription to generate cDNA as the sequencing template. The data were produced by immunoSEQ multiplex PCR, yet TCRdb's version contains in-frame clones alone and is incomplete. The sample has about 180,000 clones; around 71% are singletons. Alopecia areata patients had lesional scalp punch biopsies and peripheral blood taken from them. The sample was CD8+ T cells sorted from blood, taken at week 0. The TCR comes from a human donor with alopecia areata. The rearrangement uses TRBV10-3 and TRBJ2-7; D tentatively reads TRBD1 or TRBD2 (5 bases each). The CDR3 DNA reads TGTGCCATCAGTGATCGACTTGAGGGGCCGACCTACGAGCAGTACTTC. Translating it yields CAISDRLEGPTYEQYF.